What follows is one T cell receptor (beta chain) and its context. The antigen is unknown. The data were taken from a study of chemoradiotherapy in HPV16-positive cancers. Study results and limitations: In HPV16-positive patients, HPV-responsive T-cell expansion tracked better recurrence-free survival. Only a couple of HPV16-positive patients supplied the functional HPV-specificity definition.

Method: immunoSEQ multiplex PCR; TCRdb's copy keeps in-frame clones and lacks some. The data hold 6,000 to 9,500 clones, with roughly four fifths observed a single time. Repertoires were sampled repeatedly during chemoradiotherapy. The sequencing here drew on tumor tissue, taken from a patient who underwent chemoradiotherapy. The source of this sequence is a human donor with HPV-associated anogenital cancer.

CDR3 amino acids: CAISESGETQYF. The DNA of the CDR3 is TGTGCCATCAGTGAGTCGGGGGAGACCCAGTACTTC. This sequence joins TRBV10-3 and TRBJ2-5; D ambiguous. V lost 0 bases and J lost 5, with 4 bases in between. Germline V CDR1 and CDR2: ENHRY, SYGVKD. The CDR3 has 12 residues.